The text below deals with one T cell receptor beta chain. The CDR3 spans 12 residues. Germline V lookup: CDR1 KGHSH, CDR2 LQKENI. Germline trimming cut 5 bases from V and 6 bases from J; bases unmatched to any gene: 0. These data come from a study of blood T cell repertoires in COVID-19. Study in general: Donors in the United States, Italy and Spain gave samples during acute or convalescent COVID-19. Nucleic acid was either cDNA or gDNA, and it came from T cells, B-cell-depleted T cells, or PBMCs.

Profiling relied on immunoSEQ multiplex PCR, and the TCRdb table lists in-frame clones only, not all of them. In the table there are under 130,000 clones, less than 80% of which are singletons. Sequenced material: peripheral blood. The V gene is TRBV18, the J gene TRBJ1-5; TRBD1 matches at 8 bases. This clonotype was sampled from a man in his 70s with active or convalescent COVID-19. The CDR3 region is CASSDRGQPQHF. CDR3 DNA: TGTGCCAGCTCAGACAGGGGTCAGCCCCAGCATTTT.